This T cell receptor (beta chain) was recovered during a study of blood T cell repertoires in COVID-19. About the research overall: Collection of acute and convalescent COVID-19 samples took place in the United States, Italy and Spain.

In the original workflow: Reference gene primers were amplified, and this amplification served to estimate nucleated cell counts. The assay was immunoSEQ multiplex PCR, and TCRdb's table has in-frame clones only and misses some. That table is the source of V, J and clone size, and D and trimming were worked out from the DNA. This table holds tens of thousands of clones, more than 75% found once. Sequenced input: peripheral blood. The receptor was derived from a man in his sixties with acute or convalescent COVID-19.

The CDR3 sequence: CSVGQGALDTEAFF. DNA for the CDR3: TGCAGCGTTGGACAGGGGGCTTTGGATACTGAAGCTTTCTTT. This sequence joins TRBV29-1 and TRBJ1-1; 10 positions match TRBD1. Germline V gives CDR1 SQVTM, CDR2 ANQGSEA. V shed 4 bases, J shed 5 bases, and the junction held 7 bases outside the gene matches. The CDR3 consists of 14 residues. The full variable domain, in which reference TRBV29-1 and TRBJ1-1 provide the parts outside the CDR3, is SAVISQKPSRDICQRGTSLTIQCQVDSQVTMMFWYRQQPGQSLTLIATANQGSEATYESGFVIDKFPISRPNLTFSTLTVSNMSPEDSSIYLCSVGQGALDTEAFFGQGTRLTVV.